Shown below are 29 T cell receptor beta chains from a single sample sequenced in a study of blood T cell repertoires in COVID-19. Using immunoSEQ multiplex PCR, the repertoire was profiled, and TCRdb retains in-frame clones only, with some absent. This sample has 150,000 to 200,000 clones, with about 91% found just once. The sample consisted of PBMCs or T cells enriched from blood (not recorded which). Receptors originate from a woman between 18 and 29 years old who had recovered from COVID-19.

This chain joins TRBV9 and TRBJ2-7; TRBD2 is a possible D gene (7 bases). V was trimmed by 3 bases and J by 0 bases, leaving 10 bases between them. The CDR3 covers 14 residues. Looked up from germline, CDR1 is SGDLS and CDR2 is YYNGEE. CDR3 DNA sequence: TGTGCCAGCAGCGAGGGGGGGGACTCCTACGAGCAGTACTTC. Residues: CASSEGGDSYEQYF.

The V call is TRBV7-9, the J call TRBJ2-2; a possible D gene is TRBD1 (6 bases). Germline values: CDR1 SEHNR, CDR2 FQNEAQ (reference sequence). The CDR3 is 15 amino acids. With 1 base removed from V and 5 bases from J, the gap between germline ends came to 11 bases. The CDR3, as DNA: TGTGCCAGCAGCTTAGATCTACAGGGTACCGGGGAGCTGTTTTTT. Amino acid sequence: CASSLDLQGTGELFF.

The V call is TRBV3-1 (or the pseudogene TRBV3-2), the J call TRBJ1-1; D perhaps matches TRBD1 (5 bases). The CDR3 length is 14 residues. Germline lookup yields CDR1 LGHDT and CDR2 YNNKEL (reference sequence). V was clipped by 1 base and J by 3 bases, with 9 bases between them. CDR3 nucleotide sequence: TGTGCCAGCAGCCAAGGGAGGGGTTACACTGAAGCTTTCTTT. Translation: CASSQGRGYTEAFF.

The chain employs TRBV6-5 and TRBJ2-3, with no clear D. Trimming left V 5 bases short and J 0 bases short, with 12 bases between. The CDR3 has 15 residues. Germline V gene lookup returns CDR1 MNHEY and CDR2 SVGAGI. The chain's CDR3 is CASSTNTYSTDTQYF. In DNA, the CDR3 is TGTGCCAGCAGTACGAACACGTATAGCACAGATACGCAGTATTTT.

This sequence joins TRBV15 and TRBJ2-7, with 8 bases that match TRBD1. In germline, CDR1 is LNHNV, CDR2 YYDKDF (reference sequence). J was trimmed by 2 bases and V by 3 bases; bases with no gene match: 3. The CDR3 runs 14 residues. CDR3 loop: CATSSADRAYEQYF. For the CDR3, the DNA is TGTGCCACCAGCAGCGCGGACAGGGCCTACGAGCAGTACTTC.

The chain carries TRBV5-1 and TRBJ1-4; 8 bases line up with TRBD1. The CDR3 loop spans 15 amino acids. CDR1 and CDR2 from the germline V gene are SGHRS and YFSETQ. V shed 3 bases and J 8 bases; nucleotides not matched to a gene: 9. The CDR3: CASSSYRGEKEKLFF. The CDR3, as DNA: TGCGCCAGCAGCTCCTACAGGGGGGAGAAGGAAAAACTGTTTTTT.

The chain combines TRBV6-5 with TRBJ1-3; tentatively, D is TRBD1 (6 bases). V was shortened by 6 bases and J by 0 bases, with 9 bases between the two germline ends. The CDR3 contains 14 residues. Germline V gene sequence: CDR1 MNHEY, CDR2 SVGAGI. The CDR3 is CASRRGNSGNTIYF. The DNA for the CDR3 is TGTGCCAGCAGGAGGGGGAACTCTGGAAACACCATATATTTT.

The chain couples TRBV27 to TRBJ2-7; 8 nucleotides line up with TRBD2. Trimming removed 5 bases from V and 6 bases from J; junction bases left unmatched: 6. Germline loops: CDR1 MNHEY, CDR2 SMNVEV (reference sequence). This CDR3 is 13 amino acids long. CDR3 sequence reads: CASSMGLVSEQYF. CDR3 DNA sequence: TGTGCCAGCAGTATGGGACTAGTATCCGAGCAGTACTTC.

This chain connects TRBV4-1 to TRBJ1-6, with D hard to call. The CDR3 has 15 amino acids. V gave up 4 bases and J gave up 8 bases, with 15 bases separating them. The V gene's germline CDR1 is MGHRA and CDR2 YSYEKL. Written as DNA, the CDR3 is TGCGCCAGCAGCCCCACCCGGGATGGGCATTCACCCCTCCACTTT. Amino acids: CASSPTRDGHSPLHF.

This clone came up once. The rearrangement links TRBV7-9 to TRBJ2-7; 8 bases are shared with TRBD1. Germline CDR1 is SEHNR and CDR2 is FQNEAQ (reference sequence). V shed 6 bases and J 5 bases; nucleotides not matched to a gene: 15. This CDR3 region has 16 residues. The CDR3 region is CASRTGTGLGPHEQYF. In DNA form, the CDR3 reads TGTGCCAGCAGAACCGGGACAGGCTTGGGGCCCCACGAGCAGTACTTC.

This sequence joins TRBV7-9 and TRBJ2-7; 10 positions agree with TRBD2. Germline V lookup: CDR1 SEHNR, CDR2 FQNEAQ (reference sequence). The CDR3 covers 15 residues. The ends lost 4 bases at V and 4 bases at J; junction bases unmatched: 7. This CDR3 reads CASSSRLAGYYEQYF. The CDR3 DNA reads as TGTGCCAGCAGCTCCCGACTAGCGGGCTATTACGAGCAGTACTTC.

V gene TRBV5-1 combines with J gene TRBJ2-1, with D possibly matching TRBD2 (5 bases). The germline V gene has CDR1 SGHRS and CDR2 YFSETQ. CDR3 size: 13 residues. V dropped 7 bases and J dropped 6 bases, with 14 bases sitting between them. This CDR3 is CASATGLANEQFF. In nucleotides, the CDR3 is TGCGCCAGCGCCACCGGACTCGCCAATGAGCAGTTCTTC.

The rearrangement links TRBV27 to TRBJ1-3; tentatively, D is TRBD1 (5 bases). CDR1 is MNHEY and CDR2 is SMNVEV in the germline V gene (reference sequence). The germline V and J ends were trimmed by 0 bases and 2 bases, with 8 bases remaining between them. The CDR3 has 15 amino acids. The CDR3 reads CASSLSSGTGNTIYF. CDR3 nucleotides: TGTGCCAGCAGTTTATCGTCAGGGACTGGAAACACCATATATTTT.

This rearrangement joins TRBV28 to TRBJ1-3; TRBD1 is a possible D gene (5 bases). The CDR3 runs to 16 residues. Trimming shortened V by 5 bases and J by 1 base, and 15 bases separated the two germline ends. Germline values: CDR1 MDHEN, CDR2 SYDVKM. This CDR3 reads CASSPQATDSGNTIYF. DNA for the CDR3: TGTGCCAGCAGTCCCCAGGCGACAGATTCTGGAAACACCATATATTTT. The full variable domain, with the rest looked up from reference TRBV28 and TRBJ1-3, is DVKVTQSSRYLVKRTGEKVFLECVQDMDHENMFWYRQDPGLGLRLIYFSYDVKMKEKGDIPEGYSVSREKKERFSLILESASTNQTSMYLCASSPQATDSGNTIYFGEGSWLTVV.

This sequence joins TRBV4-3 and TRBJ1-2, with 7 bases lining up with TRBD1. V trimming: 3 bases; J trimming: 3 bases; junction bases outside the gene matches: 10. This CDR3 spans 16 amino acids. Germline CDR1 and CDR2: LGHNA and YSLEER. The chain's CDR3 is CASSQGARDSYYGYTF. CDR3 nucleotides: TGCGCCAGCAGCCAGGGCGCTCGGGACAGTTACTATGGCTACACCTTC.

This rearrangement joins TRBV6-1 to TRBJ1-2; no clear D gene. Germline CDR1 is MNHNS and CDR2 is SASEGT. Trimming took off 3 bases at V and 1 base at J, with 18 bases between the two ends. This CDR3 has 17 residues. CDR3 amino acids: CASSESSSGPLNYGYTF. For the CDR3, the DNA is TGTGCCAGCAGTGAGTCGAGCAGCGGCCCGCTTAACTATGGCTACACCTTC.

This rearrangement joins TRBV5-4 to TRBJ2-1; D might be TRBD2 (5 bases). The CDR3 is made up of 14 amino acids. V gave up 1 base and J gave up 8 bases, with 13 bases separating them. CDR1 is SGHNT and CDR2 is YYREEE in the germline V gene (reference sequence). The CDR3 is CASSLTRASDEQFF. The CDR3 DNA follows: TGTGCCAGCAGCTTGACGAGGGCCAGCGATGAGCAGTTCTTC. Full variable domain (rest looked up from reference TRBV5-4 and TRBJ2-1): ETGVTQSPTHLIKTRGQQVTLRCSSQSGHNTVSWYQQALGQGPQFIFQYYREEENGRGNFPPRFSGLQFPNYSSELNVNALELDDSALYLCASSLTRASDEQFFGPGTRLTVL.

This clone was seen a few times. This chain uses TRBV19 with TRBJ2-3; TRBD1 might be the D (5 bases). The germline CDR1 and CDR2 sequences are LNHDA and SQIVND (reference sequence). Deletions cut 4 bases from V and 6 bases from J, with 35 bases between. The CDR3 totals 21 residues. CDR3 amino acids: CASSTMVADRPRGLYPDTQYF. The CDR3 bases are TGTGCCAGTAGTACCATGGTGGCGGATCGGCCTAGGGGTTTGTATCCGGATACGCAGTATTTT. The whole variable domain, filled in from reference TRBV19 and TRBJ2-3, reads DGGITQSPKYLFRKEGQNVTLSCEQNLNHDAMYWYRQDPGQGLRLIYYSQIVNDFQKGDIAEGYSVSREKKESFPLTVTSAQKNPTAFYLCASSTMVADRPRGLYPDTQYFGPGTRLTVL.

The gene calls are TRBV11-2 and TRBJ2-1; 9 positions match TRBD2. Trimming at V came to 5 bases and at J to 8 bases, leaving 16 bases not matched to a gene. The V gene's germline CDR1 is SGHAT and CDR2 FQNNGV. CDR3 size: 17 residues. The CDR3 protein is CASSPPPGASGNHEQFF. CDR3 bases: TGTGCCAGCAGCCCCCCACCGGGGGCTAGCGGGAACCATGAGCAGTTCTTC.

This clone was seen once. The V and J genes are TRBV10-3 and TRBJ2-3, with 8 bases that match TRBD2. This CDR3 is 16 amino acids long. CDR1 and CDR2 from the germline V gene are ENHRY and SYGVKD. V shed 8 bases and J 3 bases; nucleotides not matched to a gene: 13. As DNA, the CDR3 is TGTGCCATCGGGGGCATAGAGCGGGAGAGTACAGATACGCAGTATTTT. Translated: CAIGGIERESTDTQYF.

The V gene is TRBV30, the J gene TRBJ1-3; 10 nucleotides agree with TRBD1. This CDR3 has 15 amino acids. The V and J ends lost 2 bases and 6 bases, in that order; junction bases with no gene match: 7. Germline lookup yields CDR1 GTSNPN and CDR2 SVGIG (reference sequence). In DNA form, the CDR3 reads TGTGCCTGGAGTAGGTTGGGACAGGGGCCAAACACCATATATTTT. Translating gives CAWSRLGQGPNTIYF.

The V call is TRBV29-1, the J call TRBJ2-1; 7 bases are a match to TRBD1. This CDR3 has 15 amino acids. The trim removed 2 bases at V and 6 bases at J, leaving 10 bases unmatched. Germline lookup yields CDR1 SQVTM and CDR2 ANQGSEA. Here the CDR3 DNA reads TGCAGCGTTGAAAGTAAAGGGGGCCGGGTCAATGAGCAGTTCTTC. It is translated as CSVESKGGRVNEQFF.

V and J are TRBV4-2 and TRBJ1-1; D might be TRBD1 (6 bases). Per the germline V gene, CDR1 is LGHNA and CDR2 is YNFKEQ. The V gene lost 1 base and the J gene lost 8 bases, with 14 bases spanning the gap. The CDR3 loop spans 14 amino acids. The CDR3 protein is CASSQGGPGVEAFF. CDR3 coding DNA: TGTGCCAGCAGCCAAGGGGGGCCCGGGGTAGAAGCTTTCTTT.

CDR3 region: CATRDSYNEQFF. In nucleotides, the CDR3 is TGTGCCACCCGGGACTCCTACAATGAGCAGTTCTTC. The V call is TRBV10-3, the J call TRBJ2-1; possibly TRBD2 for D (5 bases). The CDR3 length is 12 residues. V gave up 10 bases and J gave up 0 bases, with 7 bases separating them. Germline CDR1 is ENHRY and CDR2 is SYGVKD.

The chain uses TRBV7-9 and TRBJ2-7; weak D call: TRBD1 (6 bases). The CDR3 has 14 amino acids. The germline V gene encodes CDR1 SEHNR and CDR2 FQNEAQ (reference sequence). V was cut by 5 bases and J by 4 bases, with 15 bases left in between. As DNA, the CDR3 is TGTGCCAGCAGCCGATCAGGACAGCCATACGAGCAGTACTTC. It encodes CASSRSGQPYEQYF.

This clone was seen only once. This chain uses TRBV6-1 with TRBJ1-5; the D is unclear. The V end lost 2 bases, the J end lost 1 base, and 12 bases lay between the germline ends. Germline V gives CDR1 MNHNS, CDR2 SASEGT. The CDR3 length is 16 residues. DNA for the CDR3: TGTGCCAGCAGTGAATGGGCAGGTGGGAGCAATCAGCCCCAGCATTTT. This codes for CASSEWAGGSNQPQHF.

The V call is TRBV27, the J call TRBJ2-4, with TRBD1 matching 7 bases. Germline assignment: CDR1 MNHEY and CDR2 SMNVEV (reference sequence). The CDR3 spans 16 residues. V shed 5 bases, J shed 4 bases, and the junction held 11 bases outside the gene matches. The CDR3 is CASSRTTGVGKNIQYF. CDR3 in DNA: TGTGCCAGCAGTCGTACTACAGGGGTGGGTAAAAACATTCAGTACTTC.

This chain uses TRBV30 with TRBJ2-1; D possibly corresponds to TRBD2 (6 bases). This CDR3 contains 11 residues. CDR1 is GTSNPN and CDR2 is SVGIG in the germline V gene (reference sequence). V dropped 0 bases and J dropped 14 bases, with 11 bases sitting between them. The DNA for the CDR3 is TGTGCCTGGAGTGTACGACTAGATAAGTTCTTC. Protein sequence: CAWSVRLDKFF.

With regard to this clone: The sample contains more than one DNA sequence encoding this CDR3. The genes are TRBV6-5 and TRBJ2-7; 7 nucleotides line up with TRBD2. Germline-derived CDR1 and CDR2 are MNHEY and SVGAGI. The CDR3 loop spans 12 amino acids. V trimming: 6 bases; J trimming: 4 bases; junction bases outside the gene matches: 3. The CDR3 DNA sequence: TGTGCCAGCAGAGGGAGGGGTTACGAGCAGTACTTC. It translates to CASRGRGYEQYF.